The clone carrying this TCR beta chain was seen ten or more times. Its antigen is not known. Germline values: CDR1 SNHLY, CDR2 FYNNEI. V shed 6 bases and J shed 1 base, with 6 bases lying between them. CDR3 size: 13 residues. This sample was taken from a study of response to subunit inactivated influenza vaccine. Study-wide results and caveats: Only a handful of new T cells, the authors suggested, are recruited with each seasonal influenza vaccination.

TCRdb re-analysed the RT-PCR reads in MiXCR, keeping a single row per CDR3 protein. The table lists around 710,000 distinct CDR3 sequences, approximately 14% of them singletons. V is TRBV2 and J is TRBJ2-2; D may be TRBD2 (5 bases). The sequencing here drew on PBMCs from blood, taken about 14 days before vaccination. The clonotype was recovered from a man aged 45-65 years who received an inactivated influenza vaccine. CDR3 bases: TGTGCCAGCAGCGGACTGAACACCGGGGAGCTGTTTTTT. This gives the protein CASSGLNTGELFF.